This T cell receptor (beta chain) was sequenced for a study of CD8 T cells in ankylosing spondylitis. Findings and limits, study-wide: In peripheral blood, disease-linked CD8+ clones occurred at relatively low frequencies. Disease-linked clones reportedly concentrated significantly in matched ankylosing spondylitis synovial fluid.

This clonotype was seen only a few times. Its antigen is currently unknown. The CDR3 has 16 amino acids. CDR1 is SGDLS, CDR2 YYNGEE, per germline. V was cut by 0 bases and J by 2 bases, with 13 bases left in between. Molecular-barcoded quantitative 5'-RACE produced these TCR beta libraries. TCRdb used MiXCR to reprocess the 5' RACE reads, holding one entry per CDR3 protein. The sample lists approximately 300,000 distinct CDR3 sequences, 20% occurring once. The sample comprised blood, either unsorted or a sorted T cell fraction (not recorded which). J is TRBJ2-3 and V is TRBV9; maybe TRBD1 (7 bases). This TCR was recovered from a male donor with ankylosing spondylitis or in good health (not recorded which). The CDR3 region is CASSVAAGGFTDTQYF. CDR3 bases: TGTGCCAGCAGCGTAGCGGCAGGGGGGTTCACAGATACGCAGTATTTT.